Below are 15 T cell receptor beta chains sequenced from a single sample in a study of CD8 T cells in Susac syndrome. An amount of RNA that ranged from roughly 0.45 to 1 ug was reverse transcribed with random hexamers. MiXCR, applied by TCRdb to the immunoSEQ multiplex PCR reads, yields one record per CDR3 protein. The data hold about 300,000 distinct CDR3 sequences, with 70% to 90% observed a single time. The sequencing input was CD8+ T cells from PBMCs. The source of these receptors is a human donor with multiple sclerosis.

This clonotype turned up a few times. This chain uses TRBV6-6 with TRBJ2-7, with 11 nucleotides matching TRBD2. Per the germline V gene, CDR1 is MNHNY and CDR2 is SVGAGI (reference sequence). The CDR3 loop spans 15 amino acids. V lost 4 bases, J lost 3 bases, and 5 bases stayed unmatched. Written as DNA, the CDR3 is TGTGCCAGCAGTTCGGGACTAGCGGACTTCTACGAGCAGTACTTC. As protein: CASSSGLADFYEQYF.

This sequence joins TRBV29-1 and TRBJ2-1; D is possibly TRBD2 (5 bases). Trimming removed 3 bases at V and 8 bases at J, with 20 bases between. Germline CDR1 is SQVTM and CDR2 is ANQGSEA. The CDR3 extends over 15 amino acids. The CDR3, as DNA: TGCAGCGTTGAGGATTGGGCTAGCAGTAGCGATGAGCAGTTCTTC. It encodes CSVEDWASSSDEQFF.

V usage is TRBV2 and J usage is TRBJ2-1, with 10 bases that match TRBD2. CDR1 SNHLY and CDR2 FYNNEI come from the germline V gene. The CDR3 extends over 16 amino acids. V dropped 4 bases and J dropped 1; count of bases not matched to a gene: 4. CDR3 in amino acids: CASSALAGGSYNEQFF. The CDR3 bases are TGTGCCAGCAGTGCGTTAGCGGGAGGATCCTACAATGAGCAGTTCTTC.

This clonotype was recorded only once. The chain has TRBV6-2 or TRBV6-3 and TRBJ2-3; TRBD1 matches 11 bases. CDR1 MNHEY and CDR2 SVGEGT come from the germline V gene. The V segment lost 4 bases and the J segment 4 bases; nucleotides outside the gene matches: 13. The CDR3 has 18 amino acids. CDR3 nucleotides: TGTGCCAGCAGTTGGGTGAAAGTCCGGACAGGGGGCCCAGATACGCAGTATTTT. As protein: CASSWVKVRTGGPDTQYF.

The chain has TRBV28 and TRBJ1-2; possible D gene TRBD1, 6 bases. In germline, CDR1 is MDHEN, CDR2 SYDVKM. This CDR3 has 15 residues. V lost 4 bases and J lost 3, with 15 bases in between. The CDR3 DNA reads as TGTGCCAGCAGTTCACAGGGAGCTCTGCACTATGGCTACACCTTC. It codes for CASSSQGALHYGYTF.

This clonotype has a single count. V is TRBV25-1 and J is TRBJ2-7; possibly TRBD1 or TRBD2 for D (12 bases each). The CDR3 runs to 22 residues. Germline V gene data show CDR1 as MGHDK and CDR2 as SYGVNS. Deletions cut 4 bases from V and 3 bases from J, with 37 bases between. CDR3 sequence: CASSAPGQGARTSGVGRYEQYF. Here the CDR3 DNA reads TGTGCCAGCAGTGCCCCGGGACAGGGGGCTCGGACTAGCGGGGTCGGGCGCTACGAGCAGTACTTC.

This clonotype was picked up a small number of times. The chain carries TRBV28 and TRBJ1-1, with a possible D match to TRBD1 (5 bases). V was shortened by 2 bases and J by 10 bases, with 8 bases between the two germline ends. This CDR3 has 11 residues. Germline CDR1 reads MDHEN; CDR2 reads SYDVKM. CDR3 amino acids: CASSLGGVAFF. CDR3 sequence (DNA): TGTGCCAGCAGTTTAGGGGGTGTAGCTTTCTTT.

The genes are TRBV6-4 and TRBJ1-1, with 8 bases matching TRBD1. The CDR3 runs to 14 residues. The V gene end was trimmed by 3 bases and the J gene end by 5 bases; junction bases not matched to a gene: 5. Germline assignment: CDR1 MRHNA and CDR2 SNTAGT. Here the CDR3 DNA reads TGTGCCAGCAGTGAACAGGGGGAGGGAACTGAAGCTTTCTTT. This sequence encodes CASSEQGEGTEAFF.

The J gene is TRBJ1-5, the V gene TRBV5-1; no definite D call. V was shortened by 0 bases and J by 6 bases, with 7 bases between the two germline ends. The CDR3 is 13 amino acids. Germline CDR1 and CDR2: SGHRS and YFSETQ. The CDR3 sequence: CASSLDGSQPQHF. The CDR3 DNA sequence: TGCGCCAGCAGCTTGGACGGGAGTCAGCCCCAGCATTTT.

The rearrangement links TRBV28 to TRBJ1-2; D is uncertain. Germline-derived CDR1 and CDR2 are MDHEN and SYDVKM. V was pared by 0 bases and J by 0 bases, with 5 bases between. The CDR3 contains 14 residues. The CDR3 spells CASSLWETNYGYTF. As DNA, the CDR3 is TGTGCCAGCAGTTTATGGGAGACTAACTATGGCTACACCTTC.

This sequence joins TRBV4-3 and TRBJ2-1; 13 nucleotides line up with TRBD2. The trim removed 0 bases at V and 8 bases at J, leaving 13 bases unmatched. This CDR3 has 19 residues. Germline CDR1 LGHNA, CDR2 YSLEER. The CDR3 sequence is CASSQERTAGLAGAHEQFF. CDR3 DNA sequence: TGCGCCAGCAGCCAAGAGAGGACAGCAGGACTAGCGGGAGCGCATGAGCAGTTCTTC.

The CDR3 is CASRGDSPYNEQFF. The CDR3 nucleotides read TGTGCCAGCAGGGGGGACAGTCCCTACAATGAGCAGTTCTTC. The chain is built from TRBV27 and TRBJ2-1, with 7 bases that match TRBD1. Germline assignment: CDR1 MNHEY and CDR2 SMNVEV (reference sequence). The CDR3 runs 14 residues. Trimming at V came to 6 bases and at J to 2 bases, leaving 4 bases not matched to a gene.

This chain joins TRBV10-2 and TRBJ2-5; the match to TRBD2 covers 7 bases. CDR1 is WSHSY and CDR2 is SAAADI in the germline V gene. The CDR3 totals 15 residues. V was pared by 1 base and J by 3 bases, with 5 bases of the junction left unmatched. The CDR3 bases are TGCGCCAGCAGTGAGTTTCGCCTAGCGGAAGAGACCCAGTACTTC. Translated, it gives CASSEFRLAEETQYF.

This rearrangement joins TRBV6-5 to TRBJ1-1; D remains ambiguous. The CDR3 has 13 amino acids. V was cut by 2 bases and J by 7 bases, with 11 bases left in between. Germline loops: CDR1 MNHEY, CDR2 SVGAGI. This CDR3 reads CASSYGRSGEAFF. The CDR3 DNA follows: TGTGCCAGCAGTTACGGGAGGTCGGGTGAAGCTTTCTTT.

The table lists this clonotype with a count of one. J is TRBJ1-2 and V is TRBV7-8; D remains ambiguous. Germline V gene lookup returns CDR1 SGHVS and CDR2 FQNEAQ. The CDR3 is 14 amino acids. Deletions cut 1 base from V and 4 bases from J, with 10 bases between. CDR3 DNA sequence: TGTGCCAGCAGCTTAGGGACGCCCGTCTATGGCTACACCTTC. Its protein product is CASSLGTPVYGYTF.